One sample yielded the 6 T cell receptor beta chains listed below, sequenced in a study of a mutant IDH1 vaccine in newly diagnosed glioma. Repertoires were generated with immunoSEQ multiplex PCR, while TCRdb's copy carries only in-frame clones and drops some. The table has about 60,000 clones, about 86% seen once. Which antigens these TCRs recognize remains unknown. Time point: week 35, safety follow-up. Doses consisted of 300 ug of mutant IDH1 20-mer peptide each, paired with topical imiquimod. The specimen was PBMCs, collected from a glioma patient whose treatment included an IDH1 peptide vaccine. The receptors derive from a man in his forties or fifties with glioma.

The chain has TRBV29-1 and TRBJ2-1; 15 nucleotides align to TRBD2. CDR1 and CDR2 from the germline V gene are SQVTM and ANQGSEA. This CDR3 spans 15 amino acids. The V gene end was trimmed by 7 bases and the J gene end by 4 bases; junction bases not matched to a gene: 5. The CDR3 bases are TGCAGCGCAGGACTAGCGGGAGGGCAATACAATGAGCAGTTCTTC. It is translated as CSAGLAGGQYNEQFF.

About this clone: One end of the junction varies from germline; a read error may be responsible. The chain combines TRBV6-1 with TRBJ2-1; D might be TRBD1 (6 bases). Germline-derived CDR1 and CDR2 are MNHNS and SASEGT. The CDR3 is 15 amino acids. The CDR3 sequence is CASREGTSSYNEQFF. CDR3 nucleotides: TGTGCCAGCAGGGAAGGGACATCCTCCTACAATGAGCAGTTCTTC.

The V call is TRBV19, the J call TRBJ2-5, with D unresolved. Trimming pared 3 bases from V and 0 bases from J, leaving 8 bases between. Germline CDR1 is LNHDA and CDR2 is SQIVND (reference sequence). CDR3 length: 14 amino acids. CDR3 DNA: TGTGCCAGTAGTATCGGCAGTCACCAAGAGACCCAGTACTTC. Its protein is CASSIGSHQETQYF.

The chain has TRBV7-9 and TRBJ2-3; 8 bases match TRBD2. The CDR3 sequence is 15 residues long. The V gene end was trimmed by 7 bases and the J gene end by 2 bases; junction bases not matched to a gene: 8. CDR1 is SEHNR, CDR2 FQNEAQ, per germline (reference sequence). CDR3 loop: CASTLAGHPTDTQYF. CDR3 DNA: TGTGCCAGCACATTAGCGGGACACCCCACAGATACGCAGTATTTT.

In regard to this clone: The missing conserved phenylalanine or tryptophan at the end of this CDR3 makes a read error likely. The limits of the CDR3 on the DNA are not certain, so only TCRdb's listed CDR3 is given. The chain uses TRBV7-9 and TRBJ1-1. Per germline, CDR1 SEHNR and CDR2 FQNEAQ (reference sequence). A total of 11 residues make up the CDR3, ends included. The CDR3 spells CASSLSREMFL.

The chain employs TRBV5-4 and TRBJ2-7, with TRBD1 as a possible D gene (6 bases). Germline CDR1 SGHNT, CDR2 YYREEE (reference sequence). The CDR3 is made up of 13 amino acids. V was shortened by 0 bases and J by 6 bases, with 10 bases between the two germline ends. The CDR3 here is CASSLDRAGEQYF. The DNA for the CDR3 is TGTGCCAGCAGCTTGGACAGGGCTGGCGAGCAGTACTTC.